What follows are 12 T cell receptor beta chains derived from one specimen sequenced in a study of blood T cell repertoires in COVID-19. Here immunoSEQ multiplex PCR was the method, and the copy in TCRdb shows in-frame clones only, minus some. Of about 230,000 clones listed, roughly 90% were seen once; the top ten hold 4%. The source material was PBMCs or T cells enriched from blood (not recorded which). The source of these receptors is a woman in her 30s with acute COVID-19.

The chain has TRBV12-3 or TRBV12-4 and TRBJ1-2, with D uncertain. The CDR3 is 13 amino acids. Trimming removed 5 bases from V and 8 bases from J, with 15 bases in between. The CDR3 DNA reads TGTGCCAGCAGTGCGGGTCCCCGCGAGGGCTACACCTTC. Encoded protein: CASSAGPREGYTF.

J is TRBJ2-2 and V is TRBV12-3 or TRBV12-4, with unresolved D. V dropped 6 bases and J dropped 7 bases, with 12 bases sitting between them. This CDR3 region has 13 residues. The CDR3 loop is CASSAYTGGELFF. CDR3 sequence (DNA): TGTGCCAGCAGCGCTTATACGGGCGGGGAGCTGTTTTTT.

The chain recombines TRBV15 with TRBJ2-3; 9 positions agree with TRBD2. The CDR3 consists of 15 residues. V was pared by 4 bases and J by 0 bases, with 2 bases of the junction left unmatched. Germline CDR1 is LNHNV and CDR2 is YYDKDF (reference sequence). This CDR3 is CATSTSGGSTDTQYF. CDR3 nucleotide sequence: TGTGCCACCAGCACCAGCGGGGGGAGCACAGATACGCAGTATTTT.

The rearrangement uses TRBV21-1 and TRBJ2-7; TRBD1 is taken as the D call from the table, unchecked against the DNA. TRBV21-1 is a pseudogene locus. This CDR3 spans 15 amino acids. In DNA, the CDR3 is TGTGCCAGCAGCAAAGGCGCGGGACAGACCTACGAGCAGTACTTC. Protein: CASSKGAGQTYEQYF.

V and J are TRBV6-5 and TRBJ1-4; D is perhaps TRBD1 (5 bases). The CDR3 has 14 amino acids. With 8 bases removed from V and 5 bases from J, the gap between germline ends came to 15 bases. Germline CDR1 MNHEY, CDR2 SVGAGI. DNA for the CDR3: TGTGCCAGCTTCTCGGCGGGGGGAAATGAAAAACTGTTTTTT. The encoded protein is CASFSAGGNEKLFF.

The genes are TRBV7-9 and TRBJ2-5; the match to TRBD1 covers 7 bases. J lost 2 bases, V lost 4 bases, and 10 bases had no gene match. This CDR3 contains 16 residues. CDR1 SEHNR and CDR2 FQNEAQ come from the germline V gene (reference sequence). The CDR3 loop is CASSSERDSKQETQYF. CDR3 bases: TGTGCCAGCAGCTCGGAACGGGACAGCAAACAAGAGACCCAGTACTTC.

The rearrangement joins TRBV4-3 to TRBJ2-2, with 10 bases fitting TRBD1. Trimming took 0 bases from V and 5 from J; bases not matched to a gene: 3. The CDR3 extends over 16 amino acids. CDR1 and CDR2 from the germline V gene are LGHNA and YSLEER. As DNA, the CDR3 is TGCGCCAGCAGCCAAGAAGACAGGGGGCTAACCGGGGAGCTGTTTTTT. This sequence encodes CASSQEDRGLTGELFF.

This clone has only a few counts. The J gene is TRBJ2-7, the V gene TRBV19; 11 bases map to TRBD1. The V gene end was trimmed by 6 bases and the J gene end by 6 bases; junction bases not matched to a gene: 7. This CDR3 comprises 14 residues. The germline V gene has CDR1 LNHDA and CDR2 SQIVND (reference sequence). CDR3 in DNA: TGTGCCAGTAGCCGGGGACAGGGGGTCAGCGAGCAGTACTTC. Translating it yields CASSRGQGVSEQYF.

The chain joins TRBV5-4 to TRBJ1-4; 12 bases agree with TRBD1. The CDR3 sequence is 17 residues long. Germline lookup yields CDR1 SGHNT and CDR2 YYREEE (reference sequence). Trimming at V came to 3 bases and at J to 5 bases, leaving 8 bases not matched to a gene. The CDR3 DNA is TGTGCCAGCAGCTCCGGGACAGGGGGCACGGGAAATGAAAAACTGTTTTTT. As protein: CASSSGTGGTGNEKLFF.

The V call is TRBV5-6, the J call TRBJ2-2, with D possibly being TRBD1 (6 bases). In germline, CDR1 is SGHDT, CDR2 YYEEEE. The length of the CDR3 is 16 residues. The V gene lost 4 bases and the J gene lost 1 base, with 14 bases spanning the gap. CDR3 protein: CASSASPQGNTGELFF. In DNA form, the CDR3 reads TGTGCCAGCAGCGCCTCCCCACAGGGGAACACCGGGGAGCTGTTTTTT.

V is TRBV15 and J is TRBJ2-6, with 8 bases matching TRBD1. The V and J ends lost 7 bases and 0 bases, in that order; junction bases with no gene match: 5. This CDR3 is built from 16 residues. Germline CDR1 reads LNHNV; CDR2 reads YYDKDF (reference sequence). The CDR3 region is CATTGTGVSGANVLTF. The CDR3 DNA is TGTGCCACCACCGGGACAGGAGTCTCTGGGGCCAACGTCCTGACTTTC.

The V gene is TRBV7-2, the J gene TRBJ1-1, with TRBD1 matching 9 bases. V lost 5 bases and J lost 1; bases outside the gene matches: 11. This CDR3 has 17 residues. CDR1 SGHTA and CDR2 FQGNSA come from the germline V gene. CDR3 amino acids: CASSLHGTGRGNTEAFF. The CDR3 region has the DNA TGTGCCAGCAGCCTCCATGGGACAGGGCGGGGGAACACTGAAGCTTTCTTT.